These T cell receptor beta chains were read from a single sample in a study of T cell responses to AZD1222 COVID-19 vaccine. Clones were read by immunoSEQ multiplex PCR, and TCRdb kept only the in-frame ones, dropping some. Counted here are approximately 150,000 clones, 91% occurring once; the ten biggest clones make up about 1.9%. This specimen consisted of peripheral blood, obtained 28 days after the second AZD1222 dose. The receptors come from an adult who received the AZD1222 COVID-19 vaccine. CDR3s include the opening cysteine and the closing phenylalanine or tryptophan. Fields, in order: J gene, V gene, CDR3 protein.

j_gene: TRBJ2-1
v_gene: TRBV18
CDR3aa: CASSPPSRVSYNEQFF

j_gene: TRBJ1-1
v_gene: TRBV5-4
CDR3aa: CASRDASRFTEAFF

j_gene: TRBJ2-1
v_gene: TRBV18
CDR3aa: CASTLAGGYNEQFF

j_gene: TRBJ2-2
v_gene: TRBV7-3
CDR3aa: CASRGGSSNTGELFF

j_gene: TRBJ2-3
v_gene: TRBV5-1
CDR3aa: CASRSAGADTQYF

j_gene: TRBJ2-3
v_gene: TRBV2
CDR3aa: CASSVQQGVTDTQYF

j_gene: TRBJ2-1
v_gene: TRBV5-5
CDR3aa: CASSLDRGSYNEQFF

j_gene: TRBJ1-1
v_gene: TRBV19
CDR3aa: CASSIDQGRNTEAFF

j_gene: TRBJ2-5
v_gene: TRBV6-2/TRBV6-3
CDR3aa: CASSPGTGGGQYF

j_gene: TRBJ1-6
v_gene: TRBV5-4
CDR3aa: CASSLGTGKNSPLHF

j_gene: TRBJ2-1
v_gene: TRBV5-6
CDR3aa: CASSLDWATYNEQFF

j_gene: TRBJ2-7
v_gene: TRBV4-1
CDR3aa: CASSRGTTSYEQYF

j_gene: TRBJ1-2
v_gene: TRBV12-3/TRBV12-4
CDR3aa: CASALALRRGYTF

j_gene: TRBJ1-3
v_gene: TRBV11-2
CDR3aa: CASSLAGPTGTIYF

j_gene: TRBJ2-7
v_gene: TRBV7-3
CDR3aa: CASSPLNGYWDWRLGEQYF

j_gene: TRBJ2-1
v_gene: TRBV5-1
CDR3aa: CASSRNVGGGVNEQFF

j_gene: TRBJ2-7
v_gene: TRBV20-1
CDR3aa: CSANDRVTYEQYF

j_gene: TRBJ2-1
v_gene: TRBV4-3
CDR3aa: CASSQEASDPYNEQFF

j_gene: TRBJ1-1
v_gene: TRBV7-9
CDR3aa: CASRGQTIEAFF

j_gene: TRBJ1-1
v_gene: TRBV5-1
CDR3aa: CASSLGRLAGNTEAFF

j_gene: TRBJ1-1
v_gene: TRBV15
CDR3aa: CATSRDFRGNTEAFF

j_gene: TRBJ2-3
v_gene: TRBV5-1
CDR3aa: CASSRGDREGDTQYF

j_gene: TRBJ1-5
v_gene: TRBV7-9
CDR3aa: CASSFLNQPQHF

j_gene: TRBJ2-7
v_gene: TRBV18
CDR3aa: CASSPSIKDFYEQYF

j_gene: TRBJ1-2
v_gene: TRBV27
CDR3aa: CASPSGCFSYGYTF

j_gene: TRBJ1-1
v_gene: TRBV11-3
CDR3aa: CASSLRTANTEAFF

j_gene: TRBJ1-1
v_gene: TRBV5-5
CDR3aa: CASSLDGTGVVTEAFF

j_gene: TRBJ1-2
v_gene: TRBV18
CDR3aa: CASSSRGGPYGYTF

j_gene: TRBJ1-2
v_gene: TRBV30
CDR3aa: CAWSTRARTF